The 29 T cell receptor beta chains listed next were all sequenced from one sample in a study of PD-L1 blockade in urothelial cancer. Data came from immunoSEQ multiplex PCR; TCRdb stores just in-frame clones and leaves some out. Of tens of thousands of clones listed, 80% to 90% are singletons. The source was PBMCs, collected around atezolizumab (anti-PD-L1) treatment. These receptors were taken from a man aged 65 to 85 with urothelial cancer.

J is TRBJ2-4 and V is TRBV2; TRBD1 matches at 9 bases. The CDR3 has 17 amino acids. From germline, CDR1 is SNHLY and CDR2 FYNNEI. J was trimmed by 8 bases and V by 6 bases; bases with no gene match: 17. As DNA, the CDR3 is TGTGCCAGCAGGTCCGGGACAGGGAGGATGCGGGGTGACATTCAGTACTTC. Residues: CASRSGTGRMRGDIQYF.

This chain uses TRBV10-1 with TRBJ2-2; maybe TRBD2 (6 bases). V was trimmed by 3 bases and J by 1 base, leaving 12 bases between them. The germline V gene encodes CDR1 WNHNN and CDR2 SYGVQD (reference sequence). This CDR3 region has 16 residues. Written as DNA, the CDR3 is TGCGCCAGCAGTGACCCAGCGGGTGTGAACACCGGGGAGCTGTTTTTT. This translates into CASSDPAGVNTGELFF.

The chain is built from TRBV7-9 and TRBJ2-1; tentatively, D is TRBD2 (6 bases). V shed 2 bases and J shed 8 bases, with 10 bases lying between them. The CDR3 spans 13 residues. Germline V gene lookup returns CDR1 SEHNR and CDR2 FQNEAQ (reference sequence). This CDR3 reads CASSLSGDYEQFF. The DNA for the CDR3 is TGTGCCAGCAGCTTATCGGGAGACTATGAGCAGTTCTTC.

V and J are TRBV5-1 and TRBJ1-1; TRBD1 matches 9 bases. The CDR3 runs 18 residues. V gave up 2 bases and J gave up 0 bases; unmatched junction bases: 11. Germline values: CDR1 SGHRS, CDR2 YFSETQ. CDR3 sequence (DNA): TGCGCCAGCAGCTTACAGGGGGCCTCCCTTAATCTGAACACTGAAGCTTTCTTT. Translation gives CASSLQGASLNLNTEAFF.

This clone was counted only a few times. The chain carries TRBV5-1 and TRBJ1-3; tentatively, D is TRBD1 (6 bases). Between the trimmed V and J ends, which lost 1 base and 0 bases, there was a span of 8 bases. CDR3 length: 15 amino acids. Germline V gene lookup returns CDR1 SGHRS and CDR2 YFSETQ. Here the CDR3 DNA reads TGCGCCAGCAGCTTGACAGGGCGCTCTGGAAACACCATATATTTT. Encoded protein: CASSLTGRSGNTIYF. The whole variable domain, remainder taken from reference TRBV5-1 and TRBJ1-3, is KAGVTQTPRYLIKTRGQQVTLSCSPISGHRSVSWYQQTPGQGLQFLFEYFSETQRNKGNFPGRFSGRQFSNSRSEMNVSTLELGDSALYLCASSLTGRSGNTIYFGEGSWLTVV.

This chain links TRBV5-1 with TRBJ2-7, with TRBD2 matching 9 bases. The trim removed 1 base at V and 2 bases at J, leaving 10 bases unmatched. CDR1 and CDR2 (germline): SGHRS, YFSETQ. This CDR3 contains 17 residues. The CDR3 is CASSLSGSGSYAYEQYF. The CDR3 coding sequence is TGCGCCAGCAGCTTGAGCGGTAGCGGGAGTTACGCCTACGAGCAGTACTTC.

This clone was seen a handful of times. CDR3 in DNA: TGTGCCAGTAGTATCAGGGGAAAGGGGGTCTATGGCTACACCTTC. Encoded protein: CASSIRGKGVYGYTF. The chain has TRBV19 and TRBJ1-2; D might be TRBD1 (6 bases). CDR1 and CDR2 from the germline V gene are LNHDA and SQIVND (reference sequence). The V and J ends lost 3 bases and 4 bases respectively, with 15 bases between them. This CDR3 region has 15 residues.

The chain employs TRBV6-5 and TRBJ2-1; the D gene is possibly TRBD2 (5 bases). The CDR3 totals 12 residues. The V gene lost 4 bases and the J gene lost 8 bases, with 9 bases spanning the gap. Germline V lookup: CDR1 MNHEY, CDR2 SVGAGI. The CDR3 here is CASSSGGHEQFF. CDR3 sequence (DNA): TGTGCCAGCAGTTCCGGAGGACATGAGCAGTTCTTC.

The chain uses TRBV28 and TRBJ2-7; D not resolved. Germline V CDR1 and CDR2: MDHEN, SYDVKM. V lost 4 bases to trimming and J lost 0 bases, with 16 bases between them. The length of the CDR3 is 16 residues. Here the CDR3 reads CASSSSSASRSYEQYF. The CDR3 DNA sequence: TGTGCCAGCAGTTCGTCCTCAGCGTCCCGCTCCTACGAGCAGTACTTC.

This sequence joins TRBV9 and TRBJ2-2, with a possible D match to TRBD1 (5 bases). The CDR3 contains 17 residues. The V and J ends lost 0 bases and 3 bases respectively, with 15 bases between them. Germline lookup yields CDR1 SGDLS and CDR2 YYNGEE. The CDR3 nucleotides read TGTGCCAGCAGCGTAGAGCCCCCTGGGGCGGACACCGGGGAGCTGTTTTTT. Amino acids: CASSVEPPGADTGELFF.

This chain joins TRBV4-1 and TRBJ2-7; 7 positions agree with TRBD1. Trimming removed 2 bases from V and 0 bases from J; junction bases left unmatched: 4. The CDR3 has 15 amino acids. In germline, CDR1 is MGHRA, CDR2 YSYEKL. The CDR3 loop reads CASSQRQGTSYEQYF. The CDR3 bases are TGCGCCAGCAGCCAAAGACAGGGAACCTCCTACGAGCAGTACTTC.

The chain uses TRBV27 and TRBJ1-5, with D possibly TRBD1 on 6 matching bases. Germline assignment: CDR1 MNHEY and CDR2 SMNVEV (reference sequence). Trimming took 6 bases from V and 6 from J, leaving 18 bases between them. The CDR3 consists of 15 residues. The CDR3 protein is CASSPDRFLAQPQHF. The CDR3 bases are TGTGCCAGCAGCCCCGACAGGTTTTTAGCTCAGCCCCAGCATTTT.

V gene TRBV13 combines with J gene TRBJ2-3, with 9 positions matching TRBD2. Looked up from germline, CDR1 is PRHDT and CDR2 is FYEKMQ (reference sequence). The V gene end was trimmed by 3 bases and the J gene end by 2 bases; junction bases not matched to a gene: 6. The CDR3 consists of 16 residues. In DNA, the CDR3 is TGTGCCAGCAGCTTTAGACTAGCGGACCTCACAGATACGCAGTATTTT. This gives the protein CASSFRLADLTDTQYF.

This clone has only a few counts. In DNA, the CDR3 is TGTGCCAGTAGTAACGAACAGGGGGTGGGCAATCAGCCCCAGCATTTT. It translates to CASSNEQGVGNQPQHF. The chain carries TRBV19 and TRBJ1-5, with 8 bases that match TRBD1. The germline V gene has CDR1 LNHDA and CDR2 SQIVND (reference sequence). The V and J ends lost 4 bases and 2 bases, in that order; junction bases with no gene match: 7. The CDR3 covers 16 residues.

This chain connects TRBV5-6 to TRBJ1-1, with TRBD1 matching over 9 bases. The CDR3 length is 12 residues. V shed 2 bases, J shed 11 bases, and the junction held 4 bases outside the gene matches. Germline CDR1 is SGHDT and CDR2 is YYEEEE. In DNA, the CDR3 is TGTGCCAGCAGCTTAGGGGGGACAGGGGCTTTCTTT. Translating gives CASSLGGTGAFF.

CDR3: CASTLTGSSNQPQHF. The CDR3 coding sequence is TGTGCCAGTACACTAACAGGATCTAGCAATCAGCCCCAGCATTTT. V gene TRBV19 combines with J gene TRBJ1-5; possibly TRBD1 for D (5 bases). CDR1 and CDR2 (germline): LNHDA, SQIVND (reference sequence). Trimming stripped 7 bases from V and 0 bases from J, with 13 bases between. The CDR3 sequence is 15 residues long.

The V call is TRBV29-1, the J call TRBJ2-4; possibly TRBD2 for D (5 bases). The ends were cut back, 7 bases at V and 0 bases at J, with 16 bases in the middle. The CDR3 loop spans 15 amino acids. CDR1 is SQVTM, CDR2 ANQGSEA, per germline. The CDR3 is CSAGADSLAKNIQYF. For the CDR3, the DNA is TGCAGCGCTGGAGCGGACTCCCTAGCCAAAAACATTCAGTACTTC.

This chain joins TRBV6-5 and TRBJ2-2, with 7 bases aligning to TRBD1. The CDR3 runs to 15 residues. Germline CDR1 reads MNHEY; CDR2 reads SVGAGI. J was trimmed by 6 bases and V by 5 bases; bases with no gene match: 9. CDR3 nucleotides: TGTGCCAGCAGTCCGACAGGGCCCCGGGCCGGGGAGCTGTTTTTT. It specifies CASSPTGPRAGELFF.

The chain is built from TRBV25-1 and TRBJ2-1, with unresolved D. The CDR3 is 14 residues long. Germline assignment: CDR1 MGHDK and CDR2 SYGVNS. V was pared by 3 bases and J by 2 bases, with 8 bases between. The CDR3 protein is CASSDRQPYNEQFF. DNA of the CDR3: TGTGCCAGCAGTGACAGGCAGCCCTACAATGAGCAGTTCTTC.

Only one count was recorded for this clone. V and J are TRBV27 and TRBJ1-5; tentatively, D is TRBD1 (5 bases). The CDR3 is 15 amino acids. Germline V gives CDR1 MNHEY, CDR2 SMNVEV (reference sequence). The V and J ends lost 0 bases and 6 bases respectively, with 12 bases between them. CDR3 protein: CASSLSSWGGQPQHF. For the CDR3, the DNA is TGTGCCAGCAGTTTATCTTCGTGGGGGGGTCAGCCCCAGCATTTT.

This clone was counted between two and nine times. The chain links TRBV5-5 to TRBJ1-1, with 8 nucleotides matching TRBD1. This CDR3 is built from 15 residues. The germline CDR1 and CDR2 sequences are SGHKS and YYEKEE (reference sequence). With V trimmed by 4 bases and J by 5 bases, 10 bases remained unmatched. This CDR3 is CASSKITGGVTEAFF. CDR3 nucleotides: TGTGCCAGCAGCAAGATAACAGGGGGGGTTACTGAAGCTTTCTTT.

The chain is built from TRBV15 and TRBJ1-2; 10 bases agree with TRBD1. V dropped 0 bases and J dropped 6; count of bases not matched to a gene: 1. CDR1 is LNHNV and CDR2 is YYDKDF in the germline V gene (reference sequence). This CDR3 contains 14 residues. The CDR3 loop is CATSRDGTGDGYTF. The CDR3 DNA is TGTGCCACCAGCAGAGATGGGACAGGGGATGGCTACACCTTC. Using reference TRBV15 and TRBJ1-2 for the parts outside the CDR3, the full variable domain is DAMVIQNPRYQVTQFGKPVTLSCSQTLNHNVMYWYQQKSSQAPKLLFHYYDKDFNNEADTPDNFQSRRPNTSFCFLDIRSPGLGDTAMYLCATSRDGTGDGYTFGSGTRLTVV.

This sequence joins TRBV5-5 and TRBJ2-7, with 8 bases fitting TRBD1. The V gene's germline CDR1 is SGHKS and CDR2 YYEKEE (reference sequence). This CDR3 has 15 residues. V lost 1 base and J lost 2; bases outside the gene matches: 5. The CDR3 here is CASSLSGQGTYEQYF. The CDR3 DNA is TGTGCCAGCAGCTTGTCCGGACAGGGAACCTACGAGCAGTACTTC.

This sequence joins TRBV5-1 and TRBJ1-1, with 7 nucleotides matching TRBD1. This CDR3 spans 15 amino acids. Germline V lookup: CDR1 SGHRS, CDR2 YFSETQ. V gave up 0 bases and J gave up 0 bases; unmatched junction bases: 2. CDR3 loop: CASSLGDRMNTEAFF. CDR3 DNA: TGCGCCAGCAGCTTGGGGGACAGAATGAACACTGAAGCTTTCTTT. The variable domain in full, completed from reference TRBV5-1 and TRBJ1-1, reads KAGVTQTPRYLIKTRGQQVTLSCSPISGHRSVSWYQQTPGQGLQFLFEYFSETQRNKGNFPGRFSGRQFSNSRSEMNVSTLELGDSALYLCASSLGDRMNTEAFFGQGTRLTVV.

The CDR3 nucleotides read TGTGCCAGCAGCTTAGGGGGTCTAGCGGGAAGAGAGACCCAGTACTTC. As protein: CASSLGGLAGRETQYF. The chain is built from TRBV7-2 and TRBJ2-5; TRBD2 aligns across 9 bases. Losses at the gene ends were 1 base for V and 4 bases for J; bases not matched to a gene: 7. CDR1 is SGHTA, CDR2 FQGNSA, per germline. The CDR3 has 16 amino acids.

The chain is built from TRBV9 and TRBJ2-2; 7 nucleotides align to TRBD1. V dropped 3 bases and J dropped 5; count of bases not matched to a gene: 7. CDR1 and CDR2 from the germline V gene are SGDLS and YYNGEE. The length of the CDR3 is 15 residues. CDR3 DNA sequence: TGTGCCAGCAGCGGAGACAGGGTCGGGACCGGGGAGCTGTTTTTT. Encoded protein: CASSGDRVGTGELFF.

The chain recombines TRBV5-1 with TRBJ2-1; TRBD2 is a possible D gene (5 bases). The length of the CDR3 is 13 residues. V was pared by 4 bases and J by 4 bases, with 9 bases between. CDR1 and CDR2 from the germline V gene are SGHRS and YFSETQ. CDR3 protein: CASSPGGYNEQFF. The CDR3 bases are TGCGCCAGCAGCCCGGGCGGGTACAATGAGCAGTTCTTC.

There are a few counts of this clone. The chain recombines TRBV28 with TRBJ2-7, with D possibly TRBD2 on 5 matching bases. This CDR3 region has 15 residues. CDR1 is MDHEN and CDR2 is SYDVKM in the germline V gene. V lost 7 bases and J 6 bases, leaving 22 bases between the germline ends. The CDR3 region has the DNA TGTGCCAGCACCTACCTCGGACTGCGGCCGTCCGAGCAGTACTTC. Amino acids: CASTYLGLRPSEQYF.

J is TRBJ2-3 and V is TRBV11-2, with TRBD1 matching over 7 bases. The CDR3 sequence is 16 residues long. From germline, CDR1 is SGHAT and CDR2 FQNNGV. The V and J ends lost 4 bases and 4 bases, in that order; junction bases with no gene match: 11. CDR3 in amino acids: CASSSRTPQGADTQYF. The CDR3 bases are TGTGCCAGCAGCTCCCGCACCCCCCAGGGGGCAGATACGCAGTATTTT.